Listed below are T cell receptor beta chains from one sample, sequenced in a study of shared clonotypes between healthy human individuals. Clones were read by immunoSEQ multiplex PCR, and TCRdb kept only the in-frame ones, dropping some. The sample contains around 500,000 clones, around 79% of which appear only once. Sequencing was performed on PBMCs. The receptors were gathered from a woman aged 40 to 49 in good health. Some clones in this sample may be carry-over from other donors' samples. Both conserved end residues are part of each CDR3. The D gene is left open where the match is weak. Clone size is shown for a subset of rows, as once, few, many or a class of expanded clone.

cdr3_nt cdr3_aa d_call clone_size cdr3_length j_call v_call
TGTGCCAGCAGCAAACGGGAGGAAGGAGACTACGAGCAGTACTTC CASSKREEGDYEQYF . . 15 TRBJ2-7 TRBV21-1
TGTGCCAGCAGGCCTAGCGGGAGGTTCGTAGAGACCCAGTACTTC CASRPSGRFVETQYF TRBD2 . 15 TRBJ2-5 TRBV6-5
TGTGCCAGCCGACTAGCGGGATTAGATACGCAGTATTTT CASRLAGLDTQYF TRBD2 . 13 TRBJ2-3 TRBV6-1
TGTGCCAGCAGCGTAGGGGTAGCGGGGGACAATGAGCAGTTCTTC CASSVGVAGDNEQFF TRBD2 . 15 TRBJ2-1 TRBV9
TGTGCCAGCAGCTCACTACGCGGGTCTCCTTGGAAGTACACCTTC CASSSLRGSPWKYTF . . 15 TRBJ1-2 TRBV11-1
TGCGCCAGCAGCTTGAACACCGGGGAGCTGTTTTTT CASSLNTGELFF . . 12 TRBJ2-2 TRBV5-1
TGTGCCAGCAGCGTAGGAGGACAGGGGCCATCCAGCGAGCAGTACTTC CASSVGGQGPSSEQYF TRBD1 . 16 TRBJ2-7 TRBV5-4
TGTGCCAGCTCACCACCGGCGGGGACCTACGAGCAGTACTTC CASSPPAGTYEQYF . . 14 TRBJ2-7 TRBV18
TGTGCCAGCAGTACCCGGGACTCCGCCTACGAGCAGTACTTC CASSTRDSAYEQYF . . 14 TRBJ2-7 TRBV27
TGCGCCAGCAGCCAGGGCGGGGCCTCTAATGAAAAACTGTTTTTT CASSQGGASNEKLFF . . 15 TRBJ1-4 TRBV4-1
TGTGCCAGCAGCCCGGACAGGGTGCAGTACTTC CASSPDRVQYF TRBD1 . 11 TRBJ2-7 TRBV11-2
TGCAGCGCTATTTCGGGACTACCCTACAATGAGCAGTTCTTC CSAISGLPYNEQFF TRBD2 . 14 TRBJ2-1 TRBV29-1
TGTGCCAGCAGCTTAGAGGTTGGGCGCACAGATACGCAGTATTTT CASSLEVGRTDTQYF . . 15 TRBJ2-3 TRBV7-8
TGCGCCAGCAGCCAACGGATAGCGGGAGACACCGGGGAGCTGTTTTTT CASSQRIAGDTGELFF TRBD2 . 16 TRBJ2-2 TRBV4-1
TGTGCCAGCTCACCTAGCGGGAACACCGGGGAGCTGTTTTTT CASSPSGNTGELFF . . 14 TRBJ2-2 TRBV18
TGTGCCAGCAGTTTATCGATAAGGTCCTCCTACGAGCAGTACTTC CASSLSIRSSYEQYF . once 15 TRBJ2-7 TRBV27
TGTGCCAGCGATAGGACTAGCGGGATGGATACGCAGTATTTT CASDRTSGMDTQYF TRBD2 once 14 TRBJ2-3 TRBV2
TGTGCCAGTAGGACGACAGTTTCCTCTGGAAACACCATATATTTT CASRTTVSSGNTIYF . . 15 TRBJ1-3 TRBV19
TGTGCCAGCAATGGGGCGGGACAGTTGCCCTACGAGCAGTACTTC CASNGAGQLPYEQYF . few 15 TRBJ2-7 TRBV6-1
TGTGCCAGCAGCGCAACTAGCTCCTACAATGAGCAGTTCTTC CASSATSSYNEQFF . . 14 TRBJ2-1 TRBV9